This T cell receptor beta chain was sequenced in a study of chemoradiotherapy in HPV16-positive cancers. Study-wide findings and caveats: Non-HPV-specific T cells did not expand in tumors during treatment, whereas candidate HPV-specific clones and E7-related motifs did. HPV-specific T cells were functionally defined from only a couple of HPV16-positive patients. HPV-responsive T-cell expansion during chemoradiotherapy was linked to improved recurrence-free survival in HPV16-positive patients.

In regard to this clone: The antigen remains undetermined.

Trimming removed 6 bases at V and 4 bases at J, with 15 bases between. The CDR3 is 14 residues long. Germline CDR1 reads SNHLY; CDR2 reads FYNNEI. The protocol was immunoSEQ multiplex PCR, while the TCRdb copy is restricted to in-frame clones and leaves out a portion. This table has 25,000 to 30,000 clones, about 93% appearing once. Samples were taken several times over chemoradiotherapy. Here the sequenced sample was blood, taken from a patient who underwent chemoradiotherapy. This chain uses TRBV2 with TRBJ1-1; weak D call: TRBD1 (5 bases). The source is a human donor with HPV-associated anogenital cancer. Here the CDR3 DNA reads TGTGCCAGCAGCCTGCAGCCTCAGGGCACTGAAGCTTTCTTT. Its translation: CASSLQPQGTEAFF.